The rows below give T cell receptor beta chains drawn from one sample of a study of response to subunit inactivated influenza vaccine. One entry per CDR3 protein, called by TCRdb with MiXCR from the RT-PCR reads. The table has fewer than 650,000 distinct CDR3 sequences, over 10% seen once. The specimen was PBMCs from blood, collected roughly 6 weeks after vaccination. All receptors derive from a man aged 45-65 years who received an inactivated influenza vaccine. Each CDR3 is given with its conserved first and last residue. Each record gives: J gene, clone size, D gene, CDR3 length, V gene, CDR3 DNA, CDR3 protein. D genes are given only for firm matches. For some rows the clone size is stated as once, few or many, or as a class when expanded; others skip it.

>TRBJ2-4|.|TRBD1|13|TRBV6-1
TGTGCCAGCAGTCGAGACAGGGCGAACATTCAGTACTTC
CASSRDRANIQYF
>TRBJ2-7|.|TRBD1|14|TRBV28
TGTGCCAGCAACCTCGGGACAGAGGAATACGAGCAGTACTTC
CASNLGTEEYEQYF
>TRBJ2-5|.|.|15|TRBV20-1
TGCAGTGCTAGTGCGGCGGCCCCGAGTGAGGAGACCCAGTACTTC
CSASAAAPSEETQYF
>TRBJ2-3|.|TRBD1|16|TRBV6-2/TRBV6-3
TGTGCCAGCAGTTACTCGTTGACAGGGGGCTCAGATACGCAGTATTTT
CASSYSLTGGSDTQYF
>TRBJ2-3|.|TRBD1|17|TRBV10-1
TGCGCCAGCAGAACCGGGACAGGGGAACGGATGGAAAATACGCAGTATTTT
CASRTGTGERMENTQYF
>TRBJ2-6|few|.|17|TRBV7-6
TGTGCCAGCAGCTTATATTCAGGGGCGCCTGGGGCCAACGTCCTGACTTTC
CASSLYSGAPGANVLTF
>TRBJ2-7|few|TRBD1|15|TRBV29-1
TGCAGCGTTTGTGAGGGGACAGGGGTTCTTGTTGAGCAGTACTTC
CSVCEGTGVLVEQYF
>TRBJ1-1|.|.|15|TRBV9
TGTGCCAGCAGCGTAGAAGGGGGGGTGAACACTGAAGCTTTCTTT
CASSVEGGVNTEAFF
>TRBJ2-5|many|TRBD2|15|TRBV5-4
TGTGCCAGCAGCTTAGATAGCGGGGGGGCCGAGACCCAGTACTTC
CASSLDSGGAETQYF
>TRBJ1-2|.|.|15|TRBV6-5
TGTGCCAGCAGTTACTCGAATCGGGGGTACTATGGCTACACCTTC
CASSYSNRGYYGYTF
>TRBJ2-5|few|.|15|TRBV7-2
TGTGCCAGCAGCTTATTCGGAACCAACCAAGAGACCCAGTACTTC
CASSLFGTNQETQYF
>TRBJ2-7|few|TRBD1|15|TRBV29-1
TGCAGCGTTGAGGGAAAACAGGGGGCTTTTTACGAGCAGTACTTC
CSVEGKQGAFYEQYF
>TRBJ2-4|.|.|13|TRBV5-1
TGCGCCAGCACTTTAAAGACAGAAAACATTCAGTACTTC
CASTLKTENIQYF
>TRBJ2-7|few|.|16|TRBV6-2/TRBV6-3
TGTGCCAGCAGTTGGGGGGACAGCCGTTACTCCTACGAGCAGTACTTC
CASSWGDSRYSYEQYF
>TRBJ1-1|.|.|14|TRBV28
TGTGCCAGCAGCTATGGCAGGAGATACACTGAAGCTTTCTTT
CASSYGRRYTEAFF
>TRBJ1-1|.|.|11|TRBV6-5
TGTGCCAGCAGTTACCTGACTGAAGCTTTCTTT
CASSYLTEAFF
>TRBJ2-7|few|.|16|TRBV7-2
TGTGCCAGCAGCTTAGTAGGGGGGAGGGCCATTCACGAGCAGTACTTC
CASSLVGGRAIHEQYF
>TRBJ2-3|.|TRBD1|17|TRBV20-1
TGCTGTGCTAGTTATTTAGGACAGGGGGCTTTTACAGATACTCAGTATTTT
CCASYLGQGAFTDTQYF
>TRBJ2-1|.|TRBD2|13|TRBV11-2
TGTGCCAGCAGCTTAGATTTGGGGGGGGTACGATTCTTC
CASSLDLGGVRFF
>TRBJ1-6|.|.|15|TRBV5-1
TGCGCCAGCAGGACGGGGTCGCCCCCGAGTTCACCCCTCCACTTT
CASRTGSPPSSPLHF
>TRBJ2-5|many|.|12|TRBV20-1
TGCAGTGCTACCGGGTCTCAAGAGACCCAGTACTTC
CSATGSQETQYF
>TRBJ2-7|many|.|14|TRBV12-3/TRBV12-4
TGTGCCAGCAGTTTAGCAGGGGGGTACTTCGAGCAGTACTTC
CASSLAGGYFEQYF
>TRBJ2-7|.|.|13|TRBV7-2
TGTGCCAGCACCCCCGAAGGGTCCGCCGAGCAGTACTTC
CASTPEGSAEQYF
>TRBJ2-7|.|.|16|TRBV7-2
TGTGCCAGCAGCTTAGCGCAAACTTATCCTTCCTACGAGCAGTACTTC
CASSLAQTYPSYEQYF